Each of the 14 T cell receptor beta chains below was sequenced from the same sample in a study of blood T cell repertoires in COVID-19. The method was immunoSEQ multiplex PCR; TCRdb's version includes in-frame clones alone and lacks a portion of them. The data contain 60,000 to 75,000 clones, 86% of them singletons. The material sequenced was peripheral blood. These receptors were taken from a woman aged 55-69 years with acute or convalescent COVID-19.

The J gene is TRBJ2-5, the V gene TRBV4-1, with 8 nucleotides matching TRBD2. The length of the CDR3 is 17 residues. Germline lookup yields CDR1 MGHRA and CDR2 YSYEKL. Losses at the gene ends were 0 bases for V and 3 bases for J; bases not matched to a gene: 9. The CDR3 protein is CASSQEVRERGKETQYF. CDR3 sequence (DNA): TGCGCCAGCAGCCAAGAAGTTAGGGAGCGGGGGAAAGAGACCCAGTACTTC.

The rearrangement uses TRBV12-5 and TRBJ2-1, with 8 nucleotides matching TRBD2. V shed 2 bases and J 0 bases; nucleotides not matched to a gene: 12. CDR3 length: 19 amino acids. Germline V gene sequence: CDR1 LGHNT, CDR2 FRNRAP. The CDR3: CASGLLAGTRWSSYNEQFF. DNA for the CDR3: TGTGCTAGTGGTTTGTTAGCGGGGACTCGGTGGAGCTCCTACAATGAGCAGTTCTTC.

In nucleotides, the CDR3 is TGTGCCAGCAGTGATGGGGGCCGGAACACCGGGGAGCTGTTTTTT. Translated, it gives CASSDGGRNTGELFF. The gene calls are TRBV2 and TRBJ2-2, with D possibly TRBD1 on 6 matching bases. V lost 3 bases to trimming and J lost 1 base, with 9 bases between them. The CDR3 length is 15 residues. Germline V CDR1 and CDR2: SNHLY, FYNNEI.

This clone has more than one count but fewer than ten. The chain recombines TRBV6-6 with TRBJ1-2; no firm D call. V lost 6 bases, J lost 4 bases, and 21 bases lay in between. Germline lookup yields CDR1 MNHNY and CDR2 SVGAGI (reference sequence). The CDR3 has 16 residues. CDR3 region: CASSRSPEANLYGYTF. The CDR3, as DNA: TGTGCCAGCAGCCGATCCCCGGAGGCGAATCTCTATGGCTACACCTTC.

The chain links TRBV6-2 or TRBV6-3 to TRBJ1-2; D may be TRBD1 (6 bases). Trimming removed 2 bases from V and 7 bases from J, with 8 bases in between. The CDR3 runs 12 residues. Germline values: CDR1 MNHEY, CDR2 SVGEGT. The CDR3 loop reads CASSYGGVGYTF. The CDR3, as DNA: TGTGCCAGCAGTTACGGGGGCGTTGGCTACACCTTC.

J is TRBJ2-7 and V is TRBV5-1; possibly TRBD2 for D (6 bases). V lost 0 bases and J 2 bases, leaving 12 bases between the germline ends. CDR1 SGHRS and CDR2 YFSETQ come from the germline V gene. The CDR3 loop spans 15 amino acids. DNA for the CDR3: TGCGCCAGCAGCTTGGCCGGGGGTCCGGCCTACGAGCAGTACTTC. This codes for CASSLAGGPAYEQYF.

This rearrangement joins TRBV7-6 to TRBJ2-5; a possible D gene is TRBD2 (6 bases). With 1 base removed from V and 0 bases from J, the gap between germline ends came to 6 bases. This CDR3 spans 14 amino acids. Germline CDR1 reads SGHVS; CDR2 reads FNYEAQ. This CDR3 is CASSLGLDQETQYF. DNA for the CDR3: TGTGCCAGCAGCTTAGGACTAGACCAAGAGACCCAGTACTTC.

This chain links TRBV6-4 with TRBJ2-3; maybe TRBD1 (6 bases). Germline V CDR1 and CDR2: MRHNA, SNTAGT. The V end was cut by 5 bases, the J end by 8 bases, with 14 bases between. The CDR3 is 13 residues long. This CDR3 reads CASSFTGYGTQYF. The CDR3 bases are TGTGCCAGCAGTTTTACAGGGTACGGTACGCAGTATTTT.

The chain recombines TRBV7-7 with TRBJ2-5; D is possibly TRBD1 (6 bases). The CDR3 has 12 amino acids. Germline CDR1 reads SSHAT; CDR2 reads FNYEAQ (reference sequence). The V end lost 5 bases, the J end lost 5 bases, and 9 bases lay between the germline ends. CDR3 region: CASSQGGETQYF. The CDR3, as DNA: TGTGCCAGCAGCCAAGGGGGTGAGACCCAGTACTTC.

The chain carries TRBV14 and TRBJ2-1; 7 bases agree with TRBD1. The germline V gene encodes CDR1 SGHDN and CDR2 FVKESK. J lost 3 bases, V lost 4 bases, and 6 bases had no gene match. The CDR3 consists of 15 residues. The CDR3 nucleotides are TGTGCCAGCAGCCCCCAGACAGGGAGCTACAATGAGCAGTTCTTC. This gives the protein CASSPQTGSYNEQFF.

This clone appeared once. The chain has TRBV3-1 (or the pseudogene TRBV3-2) and TRBJ2-3; 8 bases are shared with TRBD1. Trimming at V came to 2 bases and at J to 2 bases, leaving 6 bases not matched to a gene. Germline loops: CDR1 LGHDT, CDR2 YNNKEL (reference sequence). This CDR3 region has 16 residues. The CDR3 protein is CASSQLGTGITDTQYF. CDR3 nucleotides: TGTGCCAGCAGCCAATTGGGGACAGGTATCACAGATACGCAGTATTTT.

The V gene is TRBV19, the J gene TRBJ1-5; unclear D gene. CDR1 is LNHDA, CDR2 SQIVND, per germline (reference sequence). V was pared by 5 bases and J by 0 bases, with 8 bases between. The CDR3 has 14 residues. The CDR3 coding sequence is TGTGCCAGTAGTGGCAGTAATAGCAATCAGCCCCAGCATTTT. Translated, it gives CASSGSNSNQPQHF.

The chain uses TRBV30 and TRBJ1-5, with D possibly being TRBD1 (5 bases). CDR1 and CDR2 (germline): GTSNPN, SVGIG (reference sequence). With 0 bases removed from V and 0 bases from J, the gap between germline ends came to 9 bases. The CDR3 is 15 amino acids. CDR3 protein: CAWSVGGGSNQPQHF. CDR3 nucleotides: TGTGCCTGGAGTGTCGGGGGTGGTAGCAATCAGCCCCAGCATTTT.

The chain couples TRBV5-1 to TRBJ1-3, with D unclear. The length of the CDR3 is 16 residues. Germline V CDR1 and CDR2: SGHRS, YFSETQ. V was shortened by 1 base and J by 2 bases, with 13 bases between the two germline ends. The CDR3 nucleotides are TGCGCCAGCAGCTTGAATTCACAGTCGGCTGGAAACACCATATATTTT. Amino acids: CASSLNSQSAGNTIYF.